Each of the 8 T cell receptor beta chains below was sequenced from the same sample in a study of technical replicates of blood from several donors. TCRdb's table, derived via immunoSEQ multiplex PCR, lists solely in-frame clones and lacks some. The sample records some 85,000 clones, 90% to 97% being singletons. The sequencing sample was made of T cells isolated from PBMCs. The receptors were sampled from a human donor in good health.

This chain links TRBV7-6 with TRBJ2-7; D not certain. This CDR3 spans 13 amino acids. Trimming cost V 1 base and J 3 bases, with 7 bases left between them. Germline CDR1 SGHVS, CDR2 FNYEAQ. This CDR3 reads CASSLGPNYEQYF. DNA for the CDR3: TGTGCCAGCAGCTTAGGTCCTAACTACGAGCAGTACTTC.

The V call is TRBV27, the J call TRBJ2-7; 11 nucleotides agree with TRBD2. V lost 4 bases to trimming and J lost 7 bases; unmatched junction nucleotides: 6. Germline-derived CDR1 and CDR2 are MNHEY and SMNVEV (reference sequence). The CDR3 totals 14 residues. The CDR3 region is CASSSSGGIQEQYF. CDR3 DNA: TGTGCCAGCAGTTCTAGCGGGGGGATTCAGGAGCAGTACTTC.

The CDR3 spells CASSPEGAGVGEQFF. DNA of the CDR3: TGTGCCAGCAGCCCCGAAGGAGCGGGAGTGGGGGAGCAGTTCTTC. V and J are TRBV9 and TRBJ2-1; 8 bases fit TRBD2. Germline V gene data show CDR1 as SGDLS and CDR2 as YYNGEE. The junction had 13 bases not matched to a gene; V was cut back by 4 bases and J by 10 bases. This CDR3 is 15 amino acids long.

The gene calls are TRBV29-1 and TRBJ2-1, with D possibly TRBD2 on 6 matching bases. Per the germline V gene, CDR1 is SQVTM and CDR2 is ANQGSEA. V was shortened by 6 bases and J by 0 bases, with 15 bases between the two germline ends. The CDR3 sequence is 15 residues long. The CDR3, as DNA: TGCAGCGTCCCTTTTTTGGAGGGCTCCTACAATGAGCAGTTCTTC. Its protein is CSVPFLEGSYNEQFF.

Written as DNA, the CDR3 is TGTGCCAGCAGCGATATACAGGGGTTCTCTGGAAACACCATATATTTT. Protein: CASSDIQGFSGNTIYF. The chain links TRBV9 to TRBJ1-3, with TRBD1 identical over 7 bases. CDR3 length equals 16 residues. CDR1 SGDLS and CDR2 YYNGEE come from the germline V gene. V lost 3 bases to trimming and J lost 0 bases; unmatched junction nucleotides: 6.

The chain couples TRBV7-2 to TRBJ1-4; no reliable D call. V shed 2 bases and J shed 6 bases, with 13 bases lying between them. The CDR3 covers 15 residues. Germline values: CDR1 SGHTA, CDR2 FQGNSA. This CDR3 is CASSLFGGAHEKLFF. The CDR3 region has the DNA TGTGCCAGCAGCTTATTCGGCGGCGCCCATGAAAAACTGTTTTTT.

The rearrangement links TRBV5-1 to TRBJ1-1; D gene ambiguous. Germline assignment: CDR1 SGHRS and CDR2 YFSETQ. Trimming took 0 bases from V and 1 from J, leaving 10 bases between them. The CDR3 length is 15 residues. As DNA, the CDR3 is TGCGCCAGCAGCTTGGATGGGAGGGAGAACACTGAAGCTTTCTTT. Translating it yields CASSLDGRENTEAFF.

The chain uses TRBV29-1 and TRBJ2-7; 11 positions match TRBD1. V shed 7 bases, J shed 1 base, and the junction held 3 bases outside the gene matches. Per germline, CDR1 SQVTM and CDR2 ANQGSEA. This CDR3 contains 13 residues. The CDR3 loop reads CSAGTGGSYEQYF. The CDR3 coding sequence is TGCAGCGCTGGGACAGGGGGATCCTACGAGCAGTACTTC.